The 21 T cell receptor beta chains below all came from one sample that was sequenced in a study of Ad26.COV2.S vaccination and SARS-CoV-2 variants. The repertoire was sequenced with immunoSEQ multiplex PCR; TCRdb's copy has only in-frame clones and lacks some. Of over 400,000 clones detected, roughly nine tenths appear once; the ten largest clones hold about 2.5%. Treatment described: around 19 received Ad26.COV2.S at low or high dose, single or two shots; five or six received placebo; per-sample allocation not given. It was on day 63 after the first vaccine or placebo injection that samples were taken. The sequencing used peripheral blood, collected in a trial of Ad26.COV2.S vaccine versus placebo. Receptors were obtained from a person between 18 and 65 years old who received the Ad26.COV2.S COVID-19 vaccine or a placebo.

This chain joins TRBV13 and TRBJ2-2; 11 bases match TRBD2. V was clipped by 7 bases and J by 4 bases; unmatched bases: 5. The CDR3 totals 15 residues. Germline values: CDR1 PRHDT, CDR2 FYEKMQ (reference sequence). CDR3 in amino acids: CASTGLAGLTGELFF. The CDR3 region has the DNA TGTGCCAGCACCGGACTAGCGGGCCTCACCGGGGAGCTGTTTTTT.

The chain carries TRBV5-1 and TRBJ1-1; a possible D gene is TRBD1 (5 bases). V was trimmed by 1 base and J by 5 bases, leaving 18 bases between them. Germline V lookup: CDR1 SGHRS, CDR2 YFSETQ. The CDR3 is 16 amino acids. The DNA of the CDR3 is TGCGCCAGCAGCTTGTCGGTAGGGGTTGCGGGGACTGAAGCTTTCTTT. Residues: CASSLSVGVAGTEAFF. The variable domain in full, with the rest retrieved from reference TRBV5-1 and TRBJ1-1, is KAGVTQTPRYLIKTRGQQVTLSCSPISGHRSVSWYQQTPGQGLQFLFEYFSETQRNKGNFPGRFSGRQFSNSRSEMNVSTLELGDSALYLCASSLSVGVAGTEAFFGQGTRLTVV.

The CDR3 DNA reads as TGTGCCAGCAGGACATTGGGACTGGGTCAGGAGACCCAGTACTTC. Its protein is CASRTLGLGQETQYF. The chain couples TRBV28 to TRBJ2-5; D possibly corresponds to TRBD2 (6 bases). The V gene's germline CDR1 is MDHEN and CDR2 SYDVKM. There are 15 residues in the CDR3. Trimming took off 6 bases at V and 5 bases at J, with 19 bases between the two ends.

The chain uses TRBV10-3 and TRBJ1-5, with a weak D call TRBD1 (6 bases). The V end was cut by 7 bases, the J end by 6 bases, with 13 bases between. This CDR3 contains 13 residues. In germline, CDR1 is ENHRY, CDR2 SYGVKD. CDR3: CAINSGDGQPQHF. CDR3 DNA: TGTGCCATCAATTCAGGGGATGGTCAGCCCCAGCATTTT.

CDR3 nucleotides: TGTGCCAGCAGCCCTCGATTATACACAATTCGCACTGAAGCTTTCTTT. Translating it yields CASSPRLYTIRTEAFF. The V and J genes are TRBV21-1 and TRBJ1-1; no DNA check was done on the table's D call, TRBD1. TRBV21-1 is termed a pseudogene. The CDR3 is 16 amino acids.

The chain recombines TRBV2 with TRBJ1-5; D unclear. This CDR3 is built from 15 residues. Germline-derived CDR1 and CDR2 are SNHLY and FYNNEI. The V gene lost 8 bases and the J gene lost 0 bases, with 14 bases spanning the gap. The CDR3 DNA is TGTGCCAGCGGCCGGGCGGTTCCTAGCAATCAGCCCCAGCATTTT. Translation: CASGRAVPSNQPQHF.

A word on this clone: Other DNA sequences in this specimen translate into the identical CDR3. V and J are TRBV24-1 and TRBJ2-3, with D tentatively TRBD1 (6 bases). Trimming took 10 bases from V and 3 from J, leaving 10 bases between them. This CDR3 has 12 residues. Germline lookup yields CDR1 KGHDR and CDR2 SFDVKD. The chain's CDR3 is CATGQTTDTQYF. CDR3 sequence (DNA): TGTGCCACAGGACAGACTACAGATACGCAGTATTTT.

This chain joins TRBV19 and TRBJ1-3; D remains ambiguous. CDR3 length: 14 amino acids. Germline V gives CDR1 LNHDA, CDR2 SQIVND (reference sequence). V was trimmed by 6 bases and J by 0 bases, leaving 9 bases between them. The DNA for the CDR3 is TGTGCCAGTAGCAGTTCTCACTCTGGAAACACCATATATTTT. Encoded protein: CASSSSHSGNTIYF.

This chain connects TRBV5-1 to TRBJ2-3; a possible D gene is TRBD1 (5 bases). The CDR3 has 15 amino acids. V was pared by 4 bases and J by 4 bases, with 16 bases between. Germline V lookup: CDR1 SGHRS, CDR2 YFSETQ. The CDR3 DNA follows: TGCGCCAGCAGCCACGGCAGGGCTTACTCAGATACGCAGTATTTT. Its protein is CASSHGRAYSDTQYF. The entire variable domain, with the rest obtained from reference TRBV5-1 and TRBJ2-3, is as follows: KAGVTQTPRYLIKTRGQQVTLSCSPISGHRSVSWYQQTPGQGLQFLFEYFSETQRNKGNFPGRFSGRQFSNSRSEMNVSTLELGDSALYLCASSHGRAYSDTQYFGPGTRLTVL.

The chain joins TRBV6-5 to TRBJ1-2; TRBD1 aligns across 9 bases. V lost 0 bases and J lost 2; bases outside the gene matches: 4. From germline, CDR1 is MNHEY and CDR2 SVGAGI. The length of the CDR3 is 16 residues. CDR3 DNA: TGTGCCAGCAGTTACTCGCCAGGACAGGGGAACTATGGCTACACCTTC. Protein: CASSYSPGQGNYGYTF.

V usage is TRBV13 and J usage is TRBJ1-1; possibly TRBD1 for D (5 bases). CDR1 PRHDT and CDR2 FYEKMQ come from the germline V gene (reference sequence). The length of the CDR3 is 14 residues. V lost 7 bases, J lost 5 bases, and 17 bases lay in between. The CDR3 spells CASTEQGGRTEAFF. As DNA, the CDR3 is TGTGCCAGCACTGAGCAGGGTGGGAGGACTGAAGCTTTCTTT.

The gene calls are TRBV2 and TRBJ2-2, with TRBD2 identical over 10 bases. Germline values: CDR1 SNHLY, CDR2 FYNNEI. V was pared by 3 bases and J by 6 bases, with 7 bases of the junction left unmatched. The CDR3 spans 16 residues. DNA for the CDR3: TGTGCCAGCAGTGACCGTCTAGCGGGAGTCGCCGGGGAGCTGTTTTTT. Its translation: CASSDRLAGVAGELFF.

The genes are TRBV9 and TRBJ2-5; tentative D call: TRBD1 (5 bases). Germline V CDR1 and CDR2: SGDLS, YYNGEE. V gave up 4 bases and J gave up 5 bases, with 9 bases separating them. CDR3 size: 12 residues. The CDR3 spells CASSSRGETQYF. The CDR3 DNA reads as TGTGCCAGCAGCTCTAGGGGCGAGACCCAGTACTTC.

This clone occurred a few times. The chain employs TRBV5-1 and TRBJ2-7; unclear D gene. Trimming removed 2 bases from V and 0 bases from J, with 6 bases in between. Germline lookup yields CDR1 SGHRS and CDR2 YFSETQ. The CDR3 contains 13 residues. CDR3 sequence: CASSLLASYEQYF. The CDR3 nucleotides read TGCGCCAGCAGCTTACTCGCCTCCTACGAGCAGTACTTC.

The V gene is TRBV4-3, the J gene TRBJ1-2; D may be TRBD1 (6 bases). V lost 4 bases and J 1 base, leaving 10 bases between the germline ends. CDR3 size: 14 residues. The germline gives CDR1 LGHNA, CDR2 YSLEER. DNA of the CDR3: TGCGCCAGCAGCCGGGGGCAGGGTAACTATGGCTACACCTTC. Translating it yields CASSRGQGNYGYTF.

The V gene is TRBV2, the J gene TRBJ1-6; D ambiguous. This CDR3 spans 11 amino acids. Germline V gene sequence: CDR1 SNHLY, CDR2 FYNNEI. Between the trimmed V and J ends, which lost 4 bases and 17 bases, there was a span of 12 bases. CDR3 nucleotides: TGTGCCAGCAGTGGATTGGGGTCCGTCCACTTT. Its protein product is CASSGLGSVHF. Together with reference TRBV2 and TRBJ1-6, the CDR3 gives the full variable domain: EPEVTQTPSHQVTQMGQEVILRCVPISNHLYFYWYRQILGQKVEFLVSFYNNEISEKSEIFDDQFSVERPDGSNFTLKIRSTKLEDSAMYFCASSGLGSVHFGNGTRLTVT.

On this clone: The sample holds other DNA sequences that translate to the same CDR3. The rearrangement uses TRBV5-1 and TRBJ1-5; unclear D gene. Trimming took 0 bases from V and 0 from J, leaving 7 bases between them. The CDR3 has 15 amino acids. Germline-derived CDR1 and CDR2 are SGHRS and YFSETQ. The CDR3 here is CASSLGVYSNQPQHF. CDR3 nucleotide sequence: TGCGCCAGCAGCTTGGGGGTCTATAGCAATCAGCCCCAGCATTTT.

This clone was seen only once. The chain joins TRBV7-2 to TRBJ2-1; D is possibly TRBD2 (6 bases). The CDR3 extends over 18 amino acids. Germline V lookup: CDR1 SGHTA, CDR2 FQGNSA. The ends were cut back, 3 bases at V and 3 bases at J, with 21 bases in the middle. The CDR3 region has the DNA TGTGCCAGCAGCTTTCGGGACTTAACGCCCTTATACTACAATGAGCAGTTCTTC. Protein product: CASSFRDLTPLYYNEQFF.

V and J are TRBV7-2 and TRBJ2-7; no firm D call. This CDR3 has 13 amino acids. Germline V CDR1 and CDR2: SGHTA, FQGNSA. Trimming removed 0 bases from V and 3 bases from J, with 6 bases in between. CDR3 sequence (DNA): TGTGCCAGCAGCTTAGCCGACGGCTACGAGCAGTACTTC. This sequence encodes CASSLADGYEQYF.

This clone showed up just once. The identical CDR3 is also encoded by other nucleotide sequences in the sample. This chain uses TRBV24-1 with TRBJ1-1; maybe TRBD1 (6 bases). From germline, CDR1 is KGHDR and CDR2 SFDVKD. V lost 0 bases and J 5 bases, leaving 6 bases between the germline ends. CDR3 length: 13 residues. The CDR3 reads CATSDLRGTEAFF. In DNA form, the CDR3 reads TGTGCCACCAGTGATTTGAGGGGGACTGAAGCTTTCTTT.

V usage is TRBV25-1 and J usage is TRBJ1-6; the D gene is possibly TRBD1 (6 bases). V gave up 4 bases and J gave up 2 bases, with 18 bases separating them. Per germline, CDR1 MGHDK and CDR2 SYGVNS. CDR3 length equals 18 residues. This chain's CDR3 is CASSGGVLGAAYNSPLHF. As DNA, the CDR3 is TGTGCCAGCAGTGGTGGTGTTTTGGGGGCTGCCTATAATTCACCCCTCCACTTT.